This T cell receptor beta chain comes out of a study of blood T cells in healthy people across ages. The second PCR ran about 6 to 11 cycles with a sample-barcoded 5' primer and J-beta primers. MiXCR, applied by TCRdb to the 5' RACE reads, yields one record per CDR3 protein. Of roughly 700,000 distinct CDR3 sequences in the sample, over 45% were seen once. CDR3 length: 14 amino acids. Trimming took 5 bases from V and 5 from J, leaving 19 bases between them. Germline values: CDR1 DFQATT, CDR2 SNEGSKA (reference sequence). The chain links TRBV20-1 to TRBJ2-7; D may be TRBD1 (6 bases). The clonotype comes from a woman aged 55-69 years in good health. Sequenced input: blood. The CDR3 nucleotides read TGCAGTGCTCCTCGTTTCAGGGGTCGCAACGAGCAGTACTTC. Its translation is CSAPRFRGRNEQYF.